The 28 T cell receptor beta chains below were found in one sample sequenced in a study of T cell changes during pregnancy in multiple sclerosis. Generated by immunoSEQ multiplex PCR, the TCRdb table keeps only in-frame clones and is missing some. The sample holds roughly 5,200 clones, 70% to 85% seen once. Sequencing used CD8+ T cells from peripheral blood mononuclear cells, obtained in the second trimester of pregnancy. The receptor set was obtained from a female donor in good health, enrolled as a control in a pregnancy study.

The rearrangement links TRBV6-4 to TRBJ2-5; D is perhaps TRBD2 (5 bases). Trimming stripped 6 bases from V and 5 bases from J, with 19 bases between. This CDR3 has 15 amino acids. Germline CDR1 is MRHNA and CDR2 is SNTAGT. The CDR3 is CASSREGGAGETQYF. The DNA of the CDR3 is TGTGCCAGCAGCAGAGAGGGCGGTGCTGGGGAGACCCAGTACTTC.

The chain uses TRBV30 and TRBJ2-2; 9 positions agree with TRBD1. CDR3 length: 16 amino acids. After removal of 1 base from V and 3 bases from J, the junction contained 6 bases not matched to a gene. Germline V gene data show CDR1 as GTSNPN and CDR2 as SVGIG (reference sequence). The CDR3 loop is CAWSDPRTGDTGELFF. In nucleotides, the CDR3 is TGTGCCTGGAGTGACCCCCGGACAGGGGACACCGGGGAGCTGTTTTTT.

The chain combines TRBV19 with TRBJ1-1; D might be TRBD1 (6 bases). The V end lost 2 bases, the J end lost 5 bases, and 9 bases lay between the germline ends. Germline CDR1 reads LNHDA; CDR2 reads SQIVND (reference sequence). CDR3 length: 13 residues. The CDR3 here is CASSILQGTEAFF. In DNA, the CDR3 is TGTGCCAGTAGTATACTACAGGGAACTGAAGCTTTCTTT.

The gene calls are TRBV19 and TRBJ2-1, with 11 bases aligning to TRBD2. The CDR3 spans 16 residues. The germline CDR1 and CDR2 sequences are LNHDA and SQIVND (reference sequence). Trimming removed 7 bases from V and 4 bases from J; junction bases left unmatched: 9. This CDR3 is CASTALGTSGYNEQFF. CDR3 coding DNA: TGTGCCAGTACGGCCCTCGGGACTAGCGGATACAATGAGCAGTTCTTC.

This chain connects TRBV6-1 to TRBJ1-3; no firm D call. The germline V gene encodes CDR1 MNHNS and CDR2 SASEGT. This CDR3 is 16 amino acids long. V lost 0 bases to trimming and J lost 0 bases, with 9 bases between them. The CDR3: CASSEAADLSGNTIYF. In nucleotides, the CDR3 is TGTGCCAGCAGTGAAGCGGCGGATCTCTCTGGAAACACCATATATTTT.

The CDR3 sequence is CASSDRGSGREEQFF. The CDR3 region has the DNA TGCGCCAGCAGTGACCGGGGTAGCGGGAGGGAGGAGCAGTTCTTC. The rearrangement joins TRBV10-1 to TRBJ2-1; TRBD2 agrees at 11 bases. The CDR3 length is 15 residues. The V gene end was trimmed by 3 bases and the J gene end by 10 bases; junction bases not matched to a gene: 8. CDR1 and CDR2 from the germline V gene are WNHNN and SYGVQD (reference sequence).

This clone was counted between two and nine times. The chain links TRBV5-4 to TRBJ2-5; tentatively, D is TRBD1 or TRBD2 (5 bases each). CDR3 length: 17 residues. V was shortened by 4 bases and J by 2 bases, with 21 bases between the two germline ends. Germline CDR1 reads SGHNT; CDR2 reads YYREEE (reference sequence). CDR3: CASSVGRRVTLQETQYF. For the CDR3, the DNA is TGTGCCAGCAGCGTGGGACGGCGCGTGACTCTACAAGAGACCCAGTACTTC.

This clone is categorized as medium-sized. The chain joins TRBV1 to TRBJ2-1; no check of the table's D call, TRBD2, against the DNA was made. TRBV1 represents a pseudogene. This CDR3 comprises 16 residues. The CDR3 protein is CTSSQDSGRAYNEQFF. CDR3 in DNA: TGCACCAGCAGCCAAGATAGCGGGAGAGCCTACAATGAGCAGTTCTTC.

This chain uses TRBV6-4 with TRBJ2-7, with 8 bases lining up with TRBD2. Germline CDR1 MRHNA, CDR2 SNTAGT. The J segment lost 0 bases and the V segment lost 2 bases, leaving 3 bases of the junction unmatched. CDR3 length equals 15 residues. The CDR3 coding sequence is TGTGCCAGCAGTGACAAAAGCGGGAGCTCCTACGAGCAGTACTTC. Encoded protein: CASSDKSGSSYEQYF.

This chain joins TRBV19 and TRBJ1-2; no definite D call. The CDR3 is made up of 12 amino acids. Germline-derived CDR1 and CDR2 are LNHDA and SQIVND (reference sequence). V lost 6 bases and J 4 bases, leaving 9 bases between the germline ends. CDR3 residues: CASRRSSYGYTF. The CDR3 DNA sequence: TGTGCCAGTAGGAGAAGTTCCTATGGCTACACCTTC.

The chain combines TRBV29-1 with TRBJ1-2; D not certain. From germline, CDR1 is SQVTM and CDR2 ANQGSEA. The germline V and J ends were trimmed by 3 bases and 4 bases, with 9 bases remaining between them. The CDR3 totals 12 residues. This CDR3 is CSVELPSYGYTF. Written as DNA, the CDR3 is TGCAGCGTTGAGTTGCCTAGCTATGGCTACACCTTC.

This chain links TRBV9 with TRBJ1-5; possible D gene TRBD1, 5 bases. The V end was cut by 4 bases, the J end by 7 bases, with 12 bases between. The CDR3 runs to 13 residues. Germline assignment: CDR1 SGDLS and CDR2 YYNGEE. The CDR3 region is CASSPQGGQPQHF. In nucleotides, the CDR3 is TGTGCCAGCAGCCCCCAGGGAGGACAGCCCCAGCATTTT.

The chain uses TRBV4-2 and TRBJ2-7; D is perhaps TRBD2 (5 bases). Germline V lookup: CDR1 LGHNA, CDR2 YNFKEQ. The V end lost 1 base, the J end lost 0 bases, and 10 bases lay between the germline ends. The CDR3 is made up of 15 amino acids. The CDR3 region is CASSQGLGSSYEQYF. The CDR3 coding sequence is TGTGCCAGCAGCCAAGGACTGGGGAGCTCCTACGAGCAGTACTTC.

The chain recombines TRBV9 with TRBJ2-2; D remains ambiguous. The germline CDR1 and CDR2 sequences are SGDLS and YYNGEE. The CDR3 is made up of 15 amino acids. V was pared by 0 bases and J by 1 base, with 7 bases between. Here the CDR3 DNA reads TGTGCCAGCAGCGTAGCTACCCTGAACACCGGGGAGCTGTTTTTT. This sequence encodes CASSVATLNTGELFF.

This chain's CDR3 is CASSQDAGGGSNEQFF. CDR3 in DNA: TGTGCCAGCAGCCAAGATGCGGGAGGGGGGAGTAATGAGCAGTTCTTC. The chain recombines TRBV4-2 with TRBJ2-1; 9 nucleotides align to TRBD2. J gave up 7 bases and V 0 bases, and 7 bases lay outside the gene matches. The germline V gene encodes CDR1 LGHNA and CDR2 YNFKEQ. This CDR3 region has 16 residues.

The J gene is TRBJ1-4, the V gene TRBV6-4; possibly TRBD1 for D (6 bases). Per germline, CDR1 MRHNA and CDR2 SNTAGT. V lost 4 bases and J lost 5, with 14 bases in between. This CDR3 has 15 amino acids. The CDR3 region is CASSASEGGNEKLFF. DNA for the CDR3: TGTGCCAGCAGTGCCTCTGAGGGGGGGAATGAAAAACTGTTTTTT.

CDR3 DNA sequence: TGCAGCGTGACGGGGGGGCGGATGAACACTGAAGCTTTCTTT. Protein sequence: CSVTGGRMNTEAFF. The rearrangement joins TRBV29-1 to TRBJ1-1, with D perhaps matching TRBD1 (6 bases). Trimming pared 6 bases from V and 0 bases from J, leaving 14 bases between. Germline values: CDR1 SQVTM, CDR2 ANQGSEA. This CDR3 has 14 residues.

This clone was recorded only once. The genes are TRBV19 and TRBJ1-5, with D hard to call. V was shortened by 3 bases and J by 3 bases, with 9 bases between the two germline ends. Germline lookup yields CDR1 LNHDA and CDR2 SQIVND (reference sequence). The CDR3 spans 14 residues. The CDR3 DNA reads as TGTGCCAGTAGTATCTCGGGTTTCAATCAGCCCCAGCATTTT. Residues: CASSISGFNQPQHF.

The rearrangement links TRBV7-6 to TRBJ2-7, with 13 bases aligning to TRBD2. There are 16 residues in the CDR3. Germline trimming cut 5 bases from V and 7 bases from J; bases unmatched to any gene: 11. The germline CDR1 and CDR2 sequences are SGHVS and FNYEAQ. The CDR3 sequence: CASSPRTSGSTGEQYF. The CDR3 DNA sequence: TGTGCCAGCAGCCCCAGGACTAGCGGGAGTACGGGGGAGCAGTACTTC.

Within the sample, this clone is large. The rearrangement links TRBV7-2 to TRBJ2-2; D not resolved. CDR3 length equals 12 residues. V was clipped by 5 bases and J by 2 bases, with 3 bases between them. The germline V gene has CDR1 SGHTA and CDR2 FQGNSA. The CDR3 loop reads CASSLNTGELFF. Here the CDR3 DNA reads TGTGCCAGCAGCCTTAACACCGGGGAGCTGTTTTTT.

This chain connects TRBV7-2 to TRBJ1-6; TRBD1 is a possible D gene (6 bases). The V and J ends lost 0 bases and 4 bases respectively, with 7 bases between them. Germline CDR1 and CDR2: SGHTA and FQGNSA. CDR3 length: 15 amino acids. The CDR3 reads CASSLATGYNSPLHF. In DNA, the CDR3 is TGTGCCAGCAGCTTAGCTACAGGGTATAATTCACCCCTCCACTTT.

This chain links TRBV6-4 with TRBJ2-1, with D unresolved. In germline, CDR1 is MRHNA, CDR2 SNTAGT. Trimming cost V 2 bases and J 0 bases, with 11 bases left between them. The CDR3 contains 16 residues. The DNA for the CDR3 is TGTGCCAGCAGTGACCTTGCGGCCAGCTCCTACAATGAGCAGTTCTTC. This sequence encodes CASSDLAASSYNEQFF.

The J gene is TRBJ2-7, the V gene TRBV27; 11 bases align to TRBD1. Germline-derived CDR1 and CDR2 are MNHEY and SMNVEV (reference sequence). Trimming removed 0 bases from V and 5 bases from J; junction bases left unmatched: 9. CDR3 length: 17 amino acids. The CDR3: CASSLSGGDRGFHEQYF. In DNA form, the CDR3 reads TGTGCCAGCAGTTTATCCGGGGGGGACAGGGGGTTCCACGAGCAGTACTTC.

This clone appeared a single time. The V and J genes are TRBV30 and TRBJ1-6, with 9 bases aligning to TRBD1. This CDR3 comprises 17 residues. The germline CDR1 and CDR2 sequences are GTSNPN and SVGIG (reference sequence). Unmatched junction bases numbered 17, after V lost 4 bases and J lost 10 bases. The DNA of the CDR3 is TGTGCCTGGACCCTCAAGACGGGACAGGGTTTCGGGTCACCCCTCCACTTT. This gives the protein CAWTLKTGQGFGSPLHF.

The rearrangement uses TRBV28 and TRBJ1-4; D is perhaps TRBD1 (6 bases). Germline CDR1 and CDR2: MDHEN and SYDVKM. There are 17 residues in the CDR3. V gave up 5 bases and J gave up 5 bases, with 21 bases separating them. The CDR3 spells CASSGRGGGGQNEKLFF. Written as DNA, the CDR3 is TGTGCCAGCAGTGGAAGGGGGGGCGGGGGTCAAAATGAAAAACTGTTTTTT.

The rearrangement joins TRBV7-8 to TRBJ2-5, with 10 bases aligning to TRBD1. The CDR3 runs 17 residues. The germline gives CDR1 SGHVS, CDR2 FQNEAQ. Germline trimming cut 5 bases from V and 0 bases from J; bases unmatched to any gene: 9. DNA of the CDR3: TGTGCCAGCAGCATTGGGACAGGGGAATTGTACCAAGAGACCCAGTACTTC. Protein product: CASSIGTGELYQETQYF.

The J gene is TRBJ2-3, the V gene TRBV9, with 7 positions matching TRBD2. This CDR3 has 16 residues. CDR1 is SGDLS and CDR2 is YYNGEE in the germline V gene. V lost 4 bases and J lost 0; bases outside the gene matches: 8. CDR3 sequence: CASSPRAGSSTDTQYF. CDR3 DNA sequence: TGTGCCAGCAGCCCCCGAGCGGGGTCTAGCACAGATACGCAGTATTTT.

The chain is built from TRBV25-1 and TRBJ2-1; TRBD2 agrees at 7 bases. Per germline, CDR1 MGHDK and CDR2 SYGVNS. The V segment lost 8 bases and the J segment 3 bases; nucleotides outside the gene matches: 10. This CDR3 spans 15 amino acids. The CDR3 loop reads CASRDGTTNYNEQFF. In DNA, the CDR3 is TGTGCCAGCCGCGACGGGACTACTAACTACAATGAGCAGTTCTTC.